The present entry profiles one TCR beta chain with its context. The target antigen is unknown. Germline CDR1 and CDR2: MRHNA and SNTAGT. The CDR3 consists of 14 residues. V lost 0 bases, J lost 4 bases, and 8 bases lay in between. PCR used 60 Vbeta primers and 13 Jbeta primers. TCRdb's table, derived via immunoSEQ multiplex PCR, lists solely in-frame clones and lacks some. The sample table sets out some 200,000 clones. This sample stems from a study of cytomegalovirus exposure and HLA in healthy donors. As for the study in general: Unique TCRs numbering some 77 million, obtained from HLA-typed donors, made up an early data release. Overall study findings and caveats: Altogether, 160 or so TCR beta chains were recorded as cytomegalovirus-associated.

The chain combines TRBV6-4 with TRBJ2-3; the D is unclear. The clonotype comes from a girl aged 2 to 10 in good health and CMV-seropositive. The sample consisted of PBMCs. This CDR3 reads CASSDSRKSDTQYF. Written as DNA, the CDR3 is TGTGCCAGCAGTGACTCGAGGAAATCAGATACGCAGTATTTT.